This TCR beta chain was sequenced during a study of blood T cell repertoires in COVID-19. Across the study: Sites across the United States, Italy and Spain contributed samples from acute and convalescent COVID-19. T cells, B-cell-depleted T cells, or PBMCs supplied cDNA or gDNA.

Between the trimmed V and J ends, which lost 2 bases and 5 bases, there was a span of 7 bases. From germline, CDR1 is LGHNT and CDR2 FRNRAP. The CDR3 has 12 amino acids. Study processing details: The assay estimated nucleated cells by amplifying reference gene primers. Using immunoSEQ multiplex PCR, the repertoire was profiled, and TCRdb retains in-frame clones only, with some absent. V and J calls and clone size are those listed in that table; D and trimming were worked out from the DNA. The sample has approximately 120,000 clones, 90% to 95% seen once. The Seattle site enrolled patients during active infection and followed them longitudinally.

This chain links TRBV12-5 with TRBJ2-7, with D unresolved. The specimen sequenced was peripheral blood. This TCR was recovered from a man between 50 and 59 years old with COVID-19, enrolled during active disease. Here the CDR3 reads CASGLCVNEQYV. CDR3 nucleotides: TGTGCTAGTGGTTTGTGTGTAAACGAGCAGTACGTC.